A single sample gave rise to the 19 T cell receptor beta chains below, sequenced in a study of cytomegalovirus exposure and HLA in healthy donors. 13 Jbeta primers and 60 Vbeta primers were used for the PCR. The repertoire was sequenced with immunoSEQ multiplex PCR; TCRdb's copy has only in-frame clones and lacks some. This sample has about 120,000 clones, with roughly four fifths found just once. Sequenced: PBMCs. All receptors come from a young man in good health and CMV-seronegative.

The chain couples TRBV25-1 to TRBJ2-1; D remains unclear. CDR1 is MGHDK and CDR2 is SYGVNS in the germline V gene. Trimming stripped 4 bases from V and 8 bases from J, with 15 bases between. This CDR3 contains 14 residues. The CDR3 DNA sequence: TGTGCCAGCAGTGCCCCTCTGACTGGCCATGAGCAGTTCTTC. As protein: CASSAPLTGHEQFF.

The rearrangement links TRBV11-1 to TRBJ2-7, with 10 bases identical to TRBD1. The CDR3 sequence is 16 residues long. The V and J ends lost 6 bases and 4 bases, in that order; junction bases with no gene match: 12. Per the germline V gene, CDR1 is SGHAT and CDR2 is FQDESV (reference sequence). The CDR3 loop is CASSSPLDRGRYEQYF. For the CDR3, the DNA is TGTGCCAGCAGTTCGCCCCTTGACAGGGGGCGGTACGAGCAGTACTTC.

This clone was picked up a small number of times. The chain couples TRBV4-3 to TRBJ1-1; the match to TRBD1 covers 8 bases. Germline trimming cut 3 bases from V and 7 bases from J; bases unmatched to any gene: 7. Germline assignment: CDR1 LGHNA and CDR2 YSLEER. There are 14 residues in the CDR3. CDR3 bases: TGCGCCAGCAGCCAGCGGACAGGGTTTGATGAAGCTTTCTTT. Protein sequence: CASSQRTGFDEAFF.

The chain couples TRBV6-5 to TRBJ2-3, with D possibly TRBD1 on 6 matching bases. The ends were cut back, 4 bases at V and 5 bases at J, with 19 bases in the middle. In germline, CDR1 is MNHEY, CDR2 SVGAGI. CDR3 size: 16 residues. In nucleotides, the CDR3 is TGTGCCAGCAGTTCTACAGGGAAAGGATCGGGAGATACGCAGTATTTT. This codes for CASSSTGKGSGDTQYF.

CDR3 bases: TGTGCCAGCAGCCGAAGACAGGGGGCAGGTGCCAGGAGTGAAAAACTGTTTTTT. It encodes CASSRRQGAGARSEKLFF. The V gene is TRBV7-2, the J gene TRBJ1-4; TRBD1 aligns across 10 bases. Per the germline V gene, CDR1 is SGHTA and CDR2 is FQGNSA. This CDR3 spans 18 amino acids. The ends lost 5 bases at V and 7 bases at J; junction bases unmatched: 16.

This chain connects TRBV6-6 to TRBJ2-7, with D possibly TRBD2 on 6 matching bases. CDR3 length: 14 amino acids. V was shortened by 6 bases and J by 4 bases, with 16 bases between the two germline ends. In germline, CDR1 is MNHNY, CDR2 SVGAGI (reference sequence). As DNA, the CDR3 is TGTGCCAGCAGCGTCACCGGGGGACGGTACGAGCAGTACTTC. Amino acids: CASSVTGGRYEQYF.

V and J are TRBV19 and TRBJ1-2; D perhaps matches TRBD1 (6 bases). CDR3 length: 17 amino acids. The germline V gene encodes CDR1 LNHDA and CDR2 SQIVND (reference sequence). Trimming stripped 8 bases from V and 6 bases from J, with 28 bases between. This CDR3 reads CASGYPQLTGKRNGYTF. CDR3 in DNA: TGTGCCAGTGGATACCCCCAGCTCACAGGGAAAAGAAATGGCTACACCTTC.

The chain carries TRBV6-1 and TRBJ2-7; 12 bases agree with TRBD2. Germline CDR1 reads MNHNS; CDR2 reads SASEGT. CDR3 length equals 18 residues. V dropped 2 bases and J dropped 4; count of bases not matched to a gene: 12. Here the CDR3 DNA reads TGTGCCAGCAGTGAATCGACTAGCGGGGGCCCTCCCCCTTACGAGCAGTACTTC. Translation: CASSESTSGGPPPYEQYF.

The chain joins TRBV2 to TRBJ2-7, with 12 bases identical to TRBD2. V shed 6 bases and J 3 bases; nucleotides not matched to a gene: 6. CDR3 length: 15 amino acids. CDR1 SNHLY and CDR2 FYNNEI come from the germline V gene. The CDR3 nucleotides are TGTGCCAGCAGGCCCGGACTAGCGGGGCTCTACGAGCAGTACTTC. This translates into CASRPGLAGLYEQYF.

This rearrangement joins TRBV12-5 to TRBJ2-1; 8 nucleotides match TRBD2. The CDR3 runs 15 residues. V trimming: 6 bases; J trimming: 9 bases; junction bases outside the gene matches: 13. Per germline, CDR1 LGHNT and CDR2 FRNRAP. The CDR3 coding sequence is TGTGCTAGTGGCCTTTCGGGGGGGGCTGGGGGTGAGCAGTTCTTC. Amino acids: CASGLSGGAGGEQFF.

This chain uses TRBV29-1 with TRBJ1-2; the D gene is possibly TRBD1 (5 bases). In germline, CDR1 is SQVTM, CDR2 ANQGSEA. V was pared by 6 bases and J by 6 bases, with 11 bases between. This CDR3 is built from 11 residues. This CDR3 is CSVSGGNGYTF. The DNA for the CDR3 is TGCAGCGTATCGGGGGGAAATGGCTACACCTTC.

The V gene is TRBV6-6, the J gene TRBJ1-5, with TRBD1 identical over 8 bases. The V and J ends lost 6 bases and 4 bases, in that order; junction bases with no gene match: 8. Germline loops: CDR1 MNHNY, CDR2 SVGAGI (reference sequence). The CDR3 loop spans 15 amino acids. DNA of the CDR3: TGTGCCAGCAGAACTGAACAGGGGGGAAATCAGCCCCAGCATTTT. Translated: CASRTEQGGNQPQHF.

The chain links TRBV9 to TRBJ2-7, with D perhaps TRBD1 (5 bases). This CDR3 has 12 amino acids. The germline V and J ends were trimmed by 8 bases and 1 base, with 10 bases remaining between them. Germline loops: CDR1 SGDLS, CDR2 YYNGEE. The DNA of the CDR3 is TGTGCCAGAGGGGCGAGGTCCTACGAGCAGTACTTC. Encoded protein: CARGARSYEQYF.

V is TRBV2 and J is TRBJ1-3; D might be TRBD1 (5 bases). Germline-derived CDR1 and CDR2 are SNHLY and FYNNEI. With 5 bases removed from V and 4 bases from J, the gap between germline ends came to 12 bases. This CDR3 contains 14 residues. CDR3 loop: CASSFQGSGNTIYF. The CDR3 coding sequence is TGTGCCAGCAGTTTCCAGGGATCCGGAAACACCATATATTTT.

The chain links TRBV27 to TRBJ1-2; no firm D call. The CDR3 has 13 amino acids. The V end was cut by 5 bases, the J end by 0 bases, with 7 bases between. Germline CDR1 and CDR2: MNHEY and SMNVEV (reference sequence). This chain's CDR3 is CASSTLANYGYTF. CDR3 bases: TGTGCCAGCAGTACCCTAGCTAACTATGGCTACACCTTC.

The V call is TRBV4-1, the J call TRBJ2-3; TRBD2 is a possible D gene (5 bases). Germline lookup yields CDR1 MGHRA and CDR2 YSYEKL. The CDR3 consists of 15 residues. Between the trimmed V and J ends, which lost 3 bases and 4 bases, there was a span of 14 bases. The CDR3 nucleotides read TGCGCCAGCAGCCAGGGAGTAACTAATGCAGATACGCAGTATTTT. This sequence encodes CASSQGVTNADTQYF.

The CDR3 DNA is TGTGCCAGCAGCGCGGGGGCGGGTAACTATGGCTACACCTTC. Encoded protein: CASSAGAGNYGYTF. The chain carries TRBV7-9 and TRBJ1-2, with a possible D match to TRBD1 (6 bases). Trimming shortened V by 5 bases and J by 1 base, and 11 bases separated the two germline ends. This CDR3 is built from 14 residues. Looked up from germline, CDR1 is SEHNR and CDR2 is FQNEAQ (reference sequence).

J is TRBJ2-2 and V is TRBV7-2; TRBD2 might be the D (6 bases). Germline assignment: CDR1 SGHTA and CDR2 FQGNSA. Trimming removed 8 bases at V and 6 bases at J, with 22 bases between. The CDR3 is 16 residues long. CDR3 protein: CASRLIHHGGAGELFF. The CDR3, as DNA: TGTGCCAGCCGACTTATCCACCACGGAGGGGCCGGGGAGCTGTTTTTT.

This chain links TRBV6-5 with TRBJ1-1, with D maybe TRBD1 (6 bases). V was pared by 6 bases and J by 7 bases, with 15 bases between. Germline V gene data show CDR1 as MNHEY and CDR2 as SVGAGI. CDR3 length: 13 amino acids. The CDR3 DNA is TGTGCCAGCAGGAACGCGGGGGCGCTTGAAGCTTTCTTT. Translating it yields CASRNAGALEAFF.